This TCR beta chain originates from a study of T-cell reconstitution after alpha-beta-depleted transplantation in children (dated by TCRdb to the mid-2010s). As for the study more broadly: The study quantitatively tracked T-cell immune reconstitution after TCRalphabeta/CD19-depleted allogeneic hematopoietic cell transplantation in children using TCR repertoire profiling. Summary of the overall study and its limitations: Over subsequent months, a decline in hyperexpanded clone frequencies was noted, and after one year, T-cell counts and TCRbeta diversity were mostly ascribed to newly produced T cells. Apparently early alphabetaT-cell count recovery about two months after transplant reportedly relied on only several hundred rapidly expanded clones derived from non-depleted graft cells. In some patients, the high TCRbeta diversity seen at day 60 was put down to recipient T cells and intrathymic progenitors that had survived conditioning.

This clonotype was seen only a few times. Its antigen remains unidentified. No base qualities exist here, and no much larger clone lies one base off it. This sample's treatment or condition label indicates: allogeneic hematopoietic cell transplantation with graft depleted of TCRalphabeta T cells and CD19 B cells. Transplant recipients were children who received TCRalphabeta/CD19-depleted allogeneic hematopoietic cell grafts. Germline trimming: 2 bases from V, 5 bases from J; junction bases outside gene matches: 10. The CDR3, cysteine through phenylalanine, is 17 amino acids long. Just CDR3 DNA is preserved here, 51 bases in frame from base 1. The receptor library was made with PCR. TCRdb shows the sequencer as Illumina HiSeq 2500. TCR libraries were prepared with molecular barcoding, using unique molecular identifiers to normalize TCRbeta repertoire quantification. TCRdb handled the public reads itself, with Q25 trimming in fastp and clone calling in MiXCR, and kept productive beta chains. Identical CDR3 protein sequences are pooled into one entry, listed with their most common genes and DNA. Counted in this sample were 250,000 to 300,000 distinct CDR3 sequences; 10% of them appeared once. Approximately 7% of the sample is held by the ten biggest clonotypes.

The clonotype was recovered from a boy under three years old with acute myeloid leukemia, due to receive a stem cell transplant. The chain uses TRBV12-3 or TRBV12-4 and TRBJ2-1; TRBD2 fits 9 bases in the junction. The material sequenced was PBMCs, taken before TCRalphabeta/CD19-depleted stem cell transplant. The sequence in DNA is TGTGCCAGCAGTTTATCTATTAGCGGGGGTCTCAACAATGAGCAGTTCTTC. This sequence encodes CASSLSISGGLNNEQFF.